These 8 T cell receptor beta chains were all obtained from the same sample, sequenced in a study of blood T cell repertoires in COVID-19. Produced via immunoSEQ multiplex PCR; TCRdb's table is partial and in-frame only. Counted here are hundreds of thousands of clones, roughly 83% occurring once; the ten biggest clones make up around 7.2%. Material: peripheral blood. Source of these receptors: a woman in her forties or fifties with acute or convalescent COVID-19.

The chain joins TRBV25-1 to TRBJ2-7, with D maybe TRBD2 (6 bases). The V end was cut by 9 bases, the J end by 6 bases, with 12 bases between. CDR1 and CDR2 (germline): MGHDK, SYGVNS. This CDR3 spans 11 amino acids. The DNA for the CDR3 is TGTGCCAGTACCCTCGGGGGCGAGCAGTACTTC. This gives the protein CASTLGGEQYF.

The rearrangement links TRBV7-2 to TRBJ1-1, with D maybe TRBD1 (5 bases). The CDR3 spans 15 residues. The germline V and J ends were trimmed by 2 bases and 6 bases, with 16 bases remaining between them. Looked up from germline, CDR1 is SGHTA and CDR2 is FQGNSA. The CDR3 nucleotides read TGTGCCAGCAGCTTAAGGGGCGACATATCCGCTGAAGCTTTCTTT. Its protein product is CASSLRGDISAEAFF.

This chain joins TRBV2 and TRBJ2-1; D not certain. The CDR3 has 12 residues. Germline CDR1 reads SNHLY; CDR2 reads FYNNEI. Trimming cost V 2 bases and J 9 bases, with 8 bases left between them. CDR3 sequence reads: CASSESSFEQFF. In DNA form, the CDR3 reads TGTGCCAGCAGTGAAAGTAGCTTTGAGCAGTTCTTC.

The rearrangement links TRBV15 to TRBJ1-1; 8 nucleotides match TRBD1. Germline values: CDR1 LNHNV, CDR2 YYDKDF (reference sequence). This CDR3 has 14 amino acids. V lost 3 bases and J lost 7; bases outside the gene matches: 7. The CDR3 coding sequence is TGTGCCACCAGCAGGGACAGGGTTGGTGGTGAAGCTTTCTTT. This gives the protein CATSRDRVGGEAFF.

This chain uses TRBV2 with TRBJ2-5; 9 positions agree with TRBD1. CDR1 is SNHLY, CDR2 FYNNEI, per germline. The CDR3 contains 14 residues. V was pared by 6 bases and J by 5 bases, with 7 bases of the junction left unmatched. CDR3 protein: CASRLQGARETQYF. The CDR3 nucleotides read TGTGCCAGCAGATTACAGGGGGCGCGGGAGACCCAGTACTTC.

This CDR3 reads CAWSVAGAGDTEAFF. CDR3 coding DNA: TGTGCCTGGAGTGTAGCAGGGGCTGGGGACACTGAAGCTTTCTTT. The chain combines TRBV30 with TRBJ1-1, with D possibly being TRBD1 (6 bases). Germline V gene sequence: CDR1 GTSNPN, CDR2 SVGIG (reference sequence). The CDR3 is 15 amino acids. Trimming removed 0 bases at V and 3 bases at J, with 14 bases between.

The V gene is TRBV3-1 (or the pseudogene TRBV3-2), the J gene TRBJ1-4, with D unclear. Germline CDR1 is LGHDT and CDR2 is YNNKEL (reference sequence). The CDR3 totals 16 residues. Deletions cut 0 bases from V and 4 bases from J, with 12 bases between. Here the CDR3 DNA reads TGTGCCAGCAGCCAAGAGCGGGTCAGGAATAATGAAAAACTGTTTTTT. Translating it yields CASSQERVRNNEKLFF.

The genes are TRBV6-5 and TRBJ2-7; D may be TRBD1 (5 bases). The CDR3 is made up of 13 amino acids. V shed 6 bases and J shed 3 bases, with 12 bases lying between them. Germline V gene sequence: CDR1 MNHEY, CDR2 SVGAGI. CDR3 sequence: CASSPDIHYEQYF. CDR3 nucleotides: TGTGCCAGCAGCCCGGACATTCACTACGAGCAGTACTTC.